The rows below give T cell receptor beta chains drawn from one sample of a study of T cell changes during pregnancy in multiple sclerosis. Profiled with immunoSEQ multiplex PCR; TCRdb holds only in-frame clones, not every one. Of tens of thousands of clones listed, just over 90% were seen once; the top ten hold around 1.8%. This material consisted of peripheral blood, taken after pregnancy. These TCRs come from a female donor with multiple sclerosis, enrolled in a pregnancy study. Each CDR3 is given with its conserved first and last residue. The order of the fields is D gene, J gene, clone size, V gene, CDR3 protein, CDR3 DNA. A D gene is named only where the DNA matches it firmly. Expanded clones are given a class, and other clones once, few, many or no size at all.

D gene: TRBD2
J gene: TRBJ2-1
clone size: -
V gene: TRBV7-3
CDR3 protein: CASSPSTSGRAGKNEQFF
CDR3 DNA: TGTGCCAGCAGCCCCTCGACTAGCGGGAGGGCCGGGAAAAATGAGCAGTTCTTC

D gene: -
J gene: TRBJ1-5
clone size: -
V gene: TRBV6-6
CDR3 protein: CASSYSVEGYQPQHF
CDR3 DNA: TGTGCCAGCAGTTACTCCGTCGAGGGCTATCAGCCCCAGCATTTT

D gene: -
J gene: TRBJ2-3
clone size: -
V gene: TRBV7-9
CDR3 protein: CASSLLTDTQYF
CDR3 DNA: TGTGCCAGCAGTCTCCTCACAGATACGCAGTATTTT

D gene: TRBD2
J gene: TRBJ2-7
clone size: -
V gene: TRBV7-3
CDR3 protein: CASSLTGGSPYEQYF
CDR3 DNA: TGTGCCAGCAGCTTAACAGGCGGGAGCCCCTACGAGCAGTACTTC

D gene: -
J gene: TRBJ1-3
clone size: -
V gene: TRBV19
CDR3 protein: CATSQGTGNTIYF
CDR3 DNA: TGTGCCACCTCCCAGGGGACTGGAAACACCATATATTTT

D gene: TRBD2
J gene: TRBJ2-1
clone size: once
V gene: TRBV5-1
CDR3 protein: CASSLATSGISYNEQFF
CDR3 DNA: TGCGCCAGCAGCTTGGCTACTAGCGGAATCTCCTACAATGAGCAGTTCTTC

D gene: -
J gene: TRBJ1-1
clone size: -
V gene: TRBV19
CDR3 protein: CASSIVPGREAFF
CDR3 DNA: TGTGCCAGTAGTATAGTCCCCGGTAGAGAAGCTTTCTTT

D gene: -
J gene: TRBJ2-1
clone size: once
V gene: TRBV6-1
CDR3 protein: CASSQSGVEQFF
CDR3 DNA: TGTGCCAGCAGTCAAAGCGGTGTTGAGCAGTTCTTC

D gene: TRBD2
J gene: TRBJ2-3
clone size: -
V gene: TRBV19
CDR3 protein: CASSPAGAGDTQYF
CDR3 DNA: TGTGCCAGTAGTCCAGCGGGAGCGGGAGATACGCAGTATTTT

D gene: -
J gene: TRBJ1-1
clone size: -
V gene: TRBV30
CDR3 protein: CAWSLGGAGAEAFF
CDR3 DNA: TGTGCCTGGTCACTCGGAGGGGCGGGGGCTGAAGCTTTCTTT

D gene: -
J gene: TRBJ1-5
clone size: -
V gene: TRBV2
CDR3 protein: CASSDLGGGRQPQHF
CDR3 DNA: TGTGCCAGCAGTGACCTAGGGGGGGGTAGGCAGCCCCAGCATTTT

D gene: -
J gene: TRBJ1-5
clone size: -
V gene: TRBV6-5
CDR3 protein: CASSTGRGSQPQHF
CDR3 DNA: TGTGCCAGCAGCACCGGGAGGGGCAGTCAGCCCCAGCATTTT

D gene: TRBD2
J gene: TRBJ2-7
clone size: -
V gene: TRBV7-3
CDR3 protein: CASSPSGTTSYEQYF
CDR3 DNA: TGTGCCAGCAGCCCTAGCGGAACTACATCCTACGAGCAGTACTTC

D gene: TRBD2
J gene: TRBJ2-1
clone size: once
V gene: TRBV7-9
CDR3 protein: CASSLLSGRGHNEQFF
CDR3 DNA: TGTGCCAGCAGCTTACTTAGCGGGAGGGGCCACAATGAGCAGTTCTTC

D gene: TRBD2
J gene: TRBJ2-7
clone size: -
V gene: TRBV27
CDR3 protein: CASSTLAGLPSEQYF
CDR3 DNA: TGTGCCAGCAGTACCTTAGCGGGGCTGCCGAGCGAGCAGTACTTC

D gene: -
J gene: TRBJ1-4
clone size: -
V gene: TRBV27
CDR3 protein: CASSLSGRANEKLFF
CDR3 DNA: TGTGCCAGCAGTTTATCAGGGAGGGCTAATGAAAAACTGTTTTTT

D gene: -
J gene: TRBJ1-1
clone size: -
V gene: TRBV19
CDR3 protein: CASSWQSNTEAFF
CDR3 DNA: TGTGCCAGTAGTTGGCAGTCGAACACTGAAGCTTTCTTT

D gene: TRBD2
J gene: TRBJ2-5
clone size: -
V gene: TRBV18
CDR3 protein: CASSPVRTSQETQYF
CDR3 DNA: TGTGCCAGCTCACCAGTAAGGACTAGTCAAGAGACCCAGTACTTC

D gene: -
J gene: TRBJ2-1
clone size: once
V gene: TRBV7-2
CDR3 protein: CASSLWEAGYEQFF
CDR3 DNA: TGTGCCAGCAGCTTATGGGAGGCTGGATATGAGCAGTTCTTC

D gene: TRBD2
J gene: TRBJ2-5
clone size: -
V gene: TRBV7-2
CDR3 protein: CASSLARGGDQGTQYF
CDR3 DNA: TGTGCCAGCAGCTTAGCGCGGGGGGGGGACCAAGGGACCCAGTACTTC

D gene: TRBD1
J gene: TRBJ2-1
clone size: once
V gene: TRBV29-1
CDR3 protein: CSVSGTALNEQFF
CDR3 DNA: TGCAGCGTCTCCGGGACAGCATTAAATGAGCAGTTCTTC

D gene: TRBD2
J gene: TRBJ2-7
clone size: -
V gene: TRBV7-6
CDR3 protein: CASSYGLAAYEQYF
CDR3 DNA: TGTGCCAGCAGCTACGGACTAGCTGCCTACGAGCAGTACTTC

D gene: -
J gene: TRBJ1-5
clone size: -
V gene: TRBV5-6
CDR3 protein: CASSSSWGLRQPQHF
CDR3 DNA: TGTGCCAGCAGCTCATCTTGGGGACTACGGCAGCCCCAGCATTTT

D gene: -
J gene: TRBJ2-2
clone size: -
V gene: TRBV7-3
CDR3 protein: CAVETGDTGELFF
CDR3 DNA: TGTGCCGTCGAGACAGGAGACACCGGGGAGCTGTTTTTT

D gene: -
J gene: TRBJ2-2
clone size: -
V gene: TRBV7-2
CDR3 protein: CASSLADRFTGELFF
CDR3 DNA: TGTGCCAGCAGCTTAGCCGACAGATTCACCGGGGAGCTGTTTTTT

D gene: TRBD2
J gene: TRBJ2-2
clone size: -
V gene: TRBV19
CDR3 protein: CASSIGLAGGNTGELFF
CDR3 DNA: TGTGCCAGTAGTATAGGACTAGCGGGAGGGAACACCGGGGAGCTGTTTTTT

D gene: -
J gene: TRBJ2-2
clone size: -
V gene: TRBV4-3
CDR3 protein: CASSPNLALYTGELFF
CDR3 DNA: TGCGCCAGCAGCCCCAACCTAGCTTTGTACACCGGGGAGCTGTTTTTT

D gene: TRBD1
J gene: TRBJ2-7
clone size: -
V gene: TRBV19
CDR3 protein: CASSTYFGQAYEQYF
CDR3 DNA: TGTGCCAGTAGTACCTACTTCGGACAGGCCTACGAGCAGTACTTC

D gene: -
J gene: TRBJ2-7
clone size: few
V gene: TRBV2
CDR3 protein: CASSERAAEYF
CDR3 DNA: TGTGCCAGCAGTGAGAGGGCAGCGGAGTACTTC

D gene: TRBD1
J gene: TRBJ2-1
clone size: -
V gene: TRBV29-1
CDR3 protein: CSVDGTGEKFF
CDR3 DNA: TGCAGCGTTGATGGTACAGGGGAGAAGTTCTTC

D gene: TRBD2
J gene: TRBJ2-2
clone size: -
V gene: TRBV5-8
CDR3 protein: CASSSRAGTSTGELFF
CDR3 DNA: TGTGCCAGCAGCTCGAGAGCCGGGACTAGCACCGGGGAGCTGTTTTTT

D gene: TRBD1
J gene: TRBJ2-5
clone size: -
V gene: TRBV5-1
CDR3 protein: CASSFRDRGEETQYF
CDR3 DNA: TGCGCCAGCAGCTTCCGGGACAGGGGGGAAGAGACCCAGTACTTC

D gene: TRBD1
J gene: TRBJ1-1
clone size: few
V gene: TRBV19
CDR3 protein: CASSLRQGAVTEAFF
CDR3 DNA: TGTGCCAGTAGTCTTCGACAGGGGGCCGTCACTGAAGCTTTCTTT

D gene: TRBD2
J gene: TRBJ2-2
clone size: -
V gene: TRBV6-4
CDR3 protein: CASREGSDTGELFF
CDR3 DNA: TGTGCCAGCCGGGAGGGGAGCGACACCGGGGAGCTGTTTTTT

D gene: TRBD2
J gene: TRBJ2-3
clone size: -
V gene: TRBV29-1
CDR3 protein: CSVPLADRRDTQYF
CDR3 DNA: TGCAGCGTTCCACTAGCGGATAGGAGAGATACGCAGTATTTT

D gene: TRBD2
J gene: TRBJ2-1
clone size: -
V gene: TRBV9
CDR3 protein: CASSVDLLAGGPNEQFF
CDR3 DNA: TGTGCCAGCAGCGTAGACCTACTAGCGGGAGGACCCAATGAGCAGTTCTTC

D gene: -
J gene: TRBJ2-1
clone size: -
V gene: TRBV11-2
CDR3 protein: CASTLKEIHNEQFF
CDR3 DNA: TGTGCCAGCACCCTTAAGGAGATCCACAATGAGCAGTTCTTC

D gene: TRBD1
J gene: TRBJ2-1
clone size: -
V gene: TRBV6-1
CDR3 protein: CASSDRGTGNNEQFF
CDR3 DNA: TGTGCCAGCAGTGACAGGGGGACAGGGAACAATGAGCAGTTCTTC

D gene: TRBD1
J gene: TRBJ2-7
clone size: -
V gene: TRBV27
CDR3 protein: CASSLASGQGSSYEQYF
CDR3 DNA: TGTGCCAGCAGTTTAGCTTCAGGACAGGGCTCCTCCTACGAGCAGTACTTC

D gene: TRBD1
J gene: TRBJ2-2
clone size: -
V gene: TRBV5-1
CDR3 protein: CASSKDRVYTGELFF
CDR3 DNA: TGCGCCAGCAGCAAAGACAGGGTCTACACCGGGGAGCTGTTTTTT

D gene: -
J gene: TRBJ1-1
clone size: -
V gene: TRBV6-5
CDR3 protein: CASRPAWGGDTEAFF
CDR3 DNA: TGTGCCAGCAGACCGGCTTGGGGGGGGGATACTGAAGCTTTCTTT

D gene: -
J gene: TRBJ2-1
clone size: -
V gene: TRBV12-5
CDR3 protein: CASGLSRYNEQFF
CDR3 DNA: TGTGCTAGTGGTTTGTCGAGATACAATGAGCAGTTCTTC